Presented here are 12 T cell receptor beta chains from one specimen sequenced in a study of Graves' ophthalmopathy and Graves' hyperthyroidism. RNA transcripts were the template, and TCR beta CDR3 regions were amplified from them. HTBI primers served in a first-round RT-PCR, which a second-round multiplex PCR followed. One entry per CDR3 protein results from TCRdb running MiXCR on the multiplex PCR reads. The sample yields about 210,000 distinct CDR3 sequences, under 30% seen once. The sample taken for sequencing was peripheral blood. All receptors derive from a man aged 45-65 years with Graves' ophthalmopathy.

This clonotype was counted once. The V and J genes are TRBV20-1 and TRBJ2-7; TRBD2 matches at 8 bases. CDR3 length: 14 residues. Looked up from germline, CDR1 is DFQATT and CDR2 is SNEGSKA (reference sequence). The J segment lost 3 bases and the V segment lost 4 bases, leaving 8 bases of the junction unmatched. CDR3 residues: CSATGGLLIYEQYF. CDR3 coding DNA: TGCAGTGCTACGGGGGGGCTTTTGATCTACGAGCAGTACTTC.

This clonotype was counted many times. This chain connects TRBV12-3 or TRBV12-4 to TRBJ2-6; possible D gene TRBD1, 6 bases. The CDR3 extends over 17 amino acids. V gave up 4 bases and J gave up 0 bases, with 13 bases separating them. The chain's CDR3 is CASSSRTDTSGANVLTF. CDR3 DNA: TGTGCCAGCAGTTCCCGGACAGATACCTCTGGGGCCAACGTCCTGACTTTC.

This clonotype was seen many times. V gene TRBV4-1 combines with J gene TRBJ2-2, with 9 bases aligning to TRBD1. Germline CDR1 MGHRA, CDR2 YSYEKL. V gave up 4 bases and J gave up 1 base; unmatched junction bases: 7. This CDR3 is built from 17 residues. DNA for the CDR3: TGCGCCAGCAGCCCGCACCCGGGACAGGGGAACACCGGGGAGCTGTTTTTT. This gives the protein CASSPHPGQGNTGELFF.

At least ten counts were recorded for this clonotype. The gene calls are TRBV7-9 and TRBJ1-1, with 8 bases matching TRBD1. The CDR3 extends over 17 amino acids. V was pared by 4 bases and J by 1 base, with 11 bases of the junction left unmatched. In germline, CDR1 is SEHNR, CDR2 FQNEAQ (reference sequence). CDR3 sequence: CASSSRTMTGANTEAFF. Here the CDR3 DNA reads TGTGCCAGCAGCTCCAGAACGATGACAGGGGCGAACACTGAAGCTTTCTTT.

The chain employs TRBV5-1 and TRBJ1-6; no clear D. The CDR3 runs to 15 residues. Trimming left V 0 bases short and J 8 bases short, with 12 bases between. Germline V lookup: CDR1 SGHRS, CDR2 YFSETQ. As DNA, the CDR3 is TGCGCCAGCAGCTTGGGTGGGCGGCCGGATTCACCCCTCCACTTT. It yields the protein CASSLGGRPDSPLHF.

The sample holds many counts of this clonotype. The chain uses TRBV5-1 and TRBJ2-7; 13 bases line up with TRBD2. J gave up 6 bases and V 5 bases, and 8 bases lay outside the gene matches. Per the germline V gene, CDR1 is SGHRS and CDR2 is YFSETQ. The CDR3 consists of 15 residues. The CDR3 loop reads CASRFGLAGVGEQYF. DNA of the CDR3: TGCGCCAGCAGATTCGGACTAGCGGGAGTAGGCGAGCAGTACTTC.

The CDR3 DNA sequence: TGTGCCAGCAGTTTTACAGGGGTGGGTTCACCCCTCCACTTT. Its protein is CASSFTGVGSPLHF. This chain connects TRBV12-3 or TRBV12-4 to TRBJ1-6; TRBD1 matches at 7 bases. CDR3 length equals 14 residues. Losses at the gene ends were 3 bases for V and 9 bases for J; bases not matched to a gene: 5.

This chain links TRBV29-1 with TRBJ2-5, with 14 bases lining up with TRBD2. This CDR3 has 15 residues. V shed 4 bases, J shed 4 bases, and the junction held 5 bases outside the gene matches. Germline V gene data show CDR1 as SQVTM and CDR2 as ANQGSEA. CDR3 in amino acids: CSVAGLAGGLETQYF. The CDR3, as DNA: TGCAGCGTTGCTGGACTAGCGGGAGGTCTAGAGACCCAGTACTTC. The full variable domain, in which reference TRBV29-1 and TRBJ2-5 provide the parts outside the CDR3, is SAVISQKPSRDICQRGTSLTIQCQVDSQVTMMFWYRQQPGQSLTLIATANQGSEATYESGFVIDKFPISRPNLTFSTLTVSNMSPEDSSIYLCSVAGLAGGLETQYFGPGTRLLVL.

Ten or more counts support this clonotype. The gene calls are TRBV7-2 and TRBJ1-2; unclear D gene. Trimming pared 4 bases from V and 8 bases from J, leaving 14 bases between. The CDR3 loop spans 13 amino acids. CDR1 is SGHTA, CDR2 FQGNSA, per germline. CDR3 amino acids: CASSSPGPNGYTF. The CDR3 region has the DNA TGTGCCAGCAGCTCCCCCGGACCCAACGGCTACACCTTC.

This sequence joins TRBV6-5 and TRBJ2-2; D gene uncertain. CDR3 length: 13 residues. Germline values: CDR1 MNHEY, CDR2 SVGAGI. With 4 bases removed from V and 1 base from J, the gap between germline ends came to 4 bases. The CDR3 here is CASSSENTGELFF. CDR3 nucleotide sequence: TGTGCCAGCAGTTCCGAGAACACCGGGGAGCTGTTTTTT.

The rearrangement joins TRBV10-1 to TRBJ2-7, with D possibly being TRBD1 or TRBD2 (6 bases each). The ends were cut back, 2 bases at V and 2 bases at J, with 10 bases in the middle. Germline V gives CDR1 WNHNN, CDR2 SYGVQD (reference sequence). The CDR3 loop spans 14 amino acids. CDR3 residues: CASSEGGTTYEQYF. The CDR3 bases are TGCGCCAGCAGTGAGGGCGGGACAACCTACGAGCAGTACTTC.

There are a few counts of this clonotype. This sequence joins TRBV20-1 and TRBJ2-5, with a tentative D call TRBD2 (6 bases). This CDR3 has 14 amino acids. Germline CDR1 is DFQATT and CDR2 is SNEGSKA (reference sequence). The V and J ends lost 3 bases and 1 base respectively, with 12 bases between them. In DNA, the CDR3 is TGCAGTGCTAGCTGGGCGGGAAGCCAAGAGACCCAGTACTTC. Encoded protein: CSASWAGSQETQYF.